This record concerns one TCR beta chain sequence. The antigen is not known. The source of the sample is a study of OX40 agonist ivuxolimab in advanced cancers. About the research overall: In this cohort, patients received ivuxolimab, an agonistic anti-OX40 (CD134) antibody.

Exclusion applied to patients with autoimmune disease history or systemic immunosuppression. This CDR3 has 14 amino acids. V lost 5 bases and J lost 1, with 11 bases in between. The germline V gene has CDR1 SGHAT and CDR2 FQNNGV. The assay was immunoSEQ multiplex PCR, and TCRdb's table has in-frame clones only and misses some. The repertoire includes 65,000 to 95,000 clones, just under 95% of them detected once, and 11% sits in the top ten. Whole-study results and caveats: With doses of 0.1 to 3.0 mg/kg, CD4+ and CD8+ blood T cells had undergone clonal expansion by week 6.

This chain uses TRBV11-2 with TRBJ1-1; weak D call: TRBD1 (5 bases). The TCR sequence derives from an adult with an advanced solid tumor such as melanoma, head and neck, liver or kidney cancer. The source was CD4+ or CD8+ T cells sorted from blood, collected in a trial of the OX40 agonist ivuxolimab. The CDR3 nucleotides are TGTGCCAGCAGCCTCCAGGGCTCGAACACTGAAGCTTTCTTT. Its translation: CASSLQGSNTEAFF.